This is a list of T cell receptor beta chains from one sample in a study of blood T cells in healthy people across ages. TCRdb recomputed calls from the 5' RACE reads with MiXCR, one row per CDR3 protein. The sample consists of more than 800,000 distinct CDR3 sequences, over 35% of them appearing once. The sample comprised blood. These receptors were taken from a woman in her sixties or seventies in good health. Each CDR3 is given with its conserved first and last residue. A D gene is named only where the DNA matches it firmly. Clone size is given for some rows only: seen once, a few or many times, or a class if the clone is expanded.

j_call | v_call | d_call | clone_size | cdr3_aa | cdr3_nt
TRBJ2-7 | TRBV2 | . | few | CASLGEVRRASYEQYF | TGTGCCAGCCTGGGGGAGGTTCGGCGGGCCTCCTACGAGCAGTACTTC
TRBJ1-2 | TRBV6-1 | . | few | CASNLGVYGYTF | TGTGCCAGCAACCTGGGGGTCTATGGCTACACCTTC
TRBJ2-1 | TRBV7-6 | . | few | CASSATRIHEQFF | TGTGCCAGCAGCGCGACTAGGATACATGAGCAGTTCTTC
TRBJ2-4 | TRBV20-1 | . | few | CSAETGLTPTREQYF | TGCAGTGCCGAAACCGGGTTAACCCCCACTAGGGAGCAGTACTTC
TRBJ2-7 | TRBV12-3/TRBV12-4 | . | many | CASSLILGRHEQYF | TGTGCCAGCAGTTTGATACTAGGACGGCACGAGCAGTACTTC
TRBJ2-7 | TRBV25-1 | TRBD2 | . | CASSEFMGLADTYEQYF | TGTGCCAGCAGTGAATTTATGGGGCTAGCGGATACCTACGAGCAGTACTTC
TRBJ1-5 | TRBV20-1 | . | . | CSAKLGREYYQPQHF | TGCAGTGCTAAGCTTGGCAGGGAGTATTATCAGCCCCAGCATTTT
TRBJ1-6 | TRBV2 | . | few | CASMEAINNSPLHF | TGTGCCAGCATGGAGGCCATCAATAATTCACCCCTCCACTTT
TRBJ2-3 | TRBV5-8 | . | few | CASSFLQGFDTQYF | TGTGCCAGCAGCTTTCTTCAAGGGTTTGATACGCAGTATTTT
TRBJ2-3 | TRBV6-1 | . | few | CASSGALRRTDTQYF | TGTGCCAGCAGTGGGGCCCTTCGGCGTACAGATACGCAGTATTTT
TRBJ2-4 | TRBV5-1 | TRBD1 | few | CASSSTGGAAKNIQYF | TGCGCCAGCAGCTCCACAGGGGGCGCAGCCAAAAACATTCAGTACTTC
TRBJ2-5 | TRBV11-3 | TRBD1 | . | CASSRGTGRVLQETQYF | TGTGCCAGCAGCCGCGGGACAGGGCGGGTATTACAAGAGACCCAGTACTTC
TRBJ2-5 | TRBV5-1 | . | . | CASSLARTGFQETQYF | TGCGCCAGCAGCTTGGCCCGGACGGGGTTCCAAGAGACCCAGTACTTC
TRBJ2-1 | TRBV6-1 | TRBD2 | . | CASSYSGELDEQFF | TGTGCCAGCAGTTACAGCGGGGAGTTAGATGAGCAGTTCTTC
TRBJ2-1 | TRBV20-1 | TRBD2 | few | CSATGTSGDEQFF | TGCAGTGCCACCGGGACTAGCGGGGATGAGCAGTTCTTC
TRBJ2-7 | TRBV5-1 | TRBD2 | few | CASSSLAGRDGYEQYF | TGCGCCAGCAGCTCATTAGCGGGACGAGACGGCTACGAGCAGTACTTC
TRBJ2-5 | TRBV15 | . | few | CATSRDRSPNQETQYF | TGTGCCACCAGCAGAGATCGTTCCCCGAATCAAGAGACCCAGTACTTC
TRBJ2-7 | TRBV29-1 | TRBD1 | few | CSVEPPGQIHEQYF | TGCAGCGTTGAACCGCCGGGACAGATACACGAGCAGTACTTC
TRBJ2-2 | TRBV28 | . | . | CASRPTPGPVDTGELFF | TGTGCCAGCAGACCCACCCCGGGCCCGGTGGACACCGGGGAGCTGTTTTTT
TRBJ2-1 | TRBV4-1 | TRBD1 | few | CASSQDRTGAYNEQFF | TGCGCCAGCAGCCAAGATCGGACAGGGGCCTACAATGAGCAGTTCTTC
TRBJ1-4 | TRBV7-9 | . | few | CASSLVRRTNEKLFF | TGTGCCAGCAGCTTAGTAAGAAGGACTAATGAAAAACTGTTTTTT
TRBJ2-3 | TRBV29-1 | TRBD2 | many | CSVVAGVDTQYF | TGCAGCGTTGTTGCGGGAGTAGATACGCAGTATTTT
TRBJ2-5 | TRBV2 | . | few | CASTGLRATQYF | TGTGCCAGCACAGGTCTTCGGGCGACCCAGTACTTC
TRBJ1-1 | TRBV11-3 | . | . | CASSLESGHIMNTEAFF | TGTGCCAGCAGCTTAGAATCGGGACATATAATGAACACTGAAGCTTTCTTT
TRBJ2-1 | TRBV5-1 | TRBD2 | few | CASSKTSREQFF | TGCGCCAGCAGCAAGACTAGCCGGGAGCAGTTCTTC
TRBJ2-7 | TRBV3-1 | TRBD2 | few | CASRGTSGSGYEQYF | TGTGCCAGCAGGGGGACTAGCGGGAGTGGCTACGAGCAGTACTTC